This entry features one T cell receptor (beta chain) sequence. A read error may produce the germline difference seen at one junction end. No cell sorting was done before RNA was extracted from the tissue. This sample is drawn from a study of tumor and adjacent non-tumor tissue in lung cancer. About the research overall: There were 11 to 13 adenocarcinoma, 2 squamous cell carcinoma and 1 small cell lung cancer cases.

TCRbeta libraries were built with three rounds of nested PCR, modified from ARM-PCR. TCRdb independently ran MiXCR on the multiplex PCR reads; one entry per CDR3 protein. The sample lists 90,000 or so distinct CDR3 sequences; roughly 62% were seen once. CDR3 length equals 12 residues. CDR1 is DFQATT and CDR2 is SNEGSKA in the germline V gene (reference sequence). The sample comprised lung tumor tissue. The receptor comes from a man aged 70 or older with non-small cell lung cancer. This sequence joins TRBV20-1 and TRBJ2-2; TRBD2 might be the D (5 bases). The CDR3 loop reads CSARVWAGELFF. DNA for the CDR3: TGCAGTGCTAGAGTCTGGGCCGGGGAGCTGTTTTTC.